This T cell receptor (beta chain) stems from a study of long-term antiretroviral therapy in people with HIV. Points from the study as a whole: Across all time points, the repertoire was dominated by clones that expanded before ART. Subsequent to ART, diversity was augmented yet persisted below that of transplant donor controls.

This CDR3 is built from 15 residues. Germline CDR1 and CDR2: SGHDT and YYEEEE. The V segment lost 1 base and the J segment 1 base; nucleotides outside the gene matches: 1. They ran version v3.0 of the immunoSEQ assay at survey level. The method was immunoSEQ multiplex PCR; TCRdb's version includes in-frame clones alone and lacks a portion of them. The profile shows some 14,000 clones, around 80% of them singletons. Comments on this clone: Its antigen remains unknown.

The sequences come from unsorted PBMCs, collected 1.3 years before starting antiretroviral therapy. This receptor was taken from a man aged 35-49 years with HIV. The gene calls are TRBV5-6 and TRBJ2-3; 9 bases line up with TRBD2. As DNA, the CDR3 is TGTGCCAGCAGCTTGATAGCGGGGGGCACAGATACGCAGTATTTT. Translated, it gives CASSLIAGGTDTQYF. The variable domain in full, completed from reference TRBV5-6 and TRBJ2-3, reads DAGVTQSPTHLIKTRGQQVTLRCSPKSGHDTVSWYQQALGQGPQFIFQYYEEEERQRGNFPDRFSGHQFPNYSSELNVNALLLGDSALYLCASSLIAGGTDTQYFGPGTRLTVL.